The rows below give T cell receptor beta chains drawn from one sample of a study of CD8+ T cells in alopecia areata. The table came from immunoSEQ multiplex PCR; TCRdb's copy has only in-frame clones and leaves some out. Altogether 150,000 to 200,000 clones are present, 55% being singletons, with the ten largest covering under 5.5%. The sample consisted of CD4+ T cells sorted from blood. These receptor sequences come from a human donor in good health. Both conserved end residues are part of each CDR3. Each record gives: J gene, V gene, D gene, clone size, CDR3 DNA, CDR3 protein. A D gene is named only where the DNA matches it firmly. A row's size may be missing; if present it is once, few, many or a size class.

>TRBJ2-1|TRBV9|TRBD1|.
TGTGCCAGCGGGAGGACAGGGGGCGAGCAGTTCTTC
CASGRTGGEQFF
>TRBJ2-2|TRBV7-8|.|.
TGTGCCAGCAGCTCAGGAGGGGTCGCGAACACCGGGGAGCTGTTTTTT
CASSSGGVANTGELFF
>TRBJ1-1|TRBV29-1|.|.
TGCAGCGTTGAAGATCCGGGTACTGCCTCGAACACTGAAGCTTTCTTT
CSVEDPGTASNTEAFF
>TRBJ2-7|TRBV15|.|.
TGTGCCACCAGCAGAGGAGCCCCCCCCGAGCAGTACTTC
CATSRGAPPEQYF
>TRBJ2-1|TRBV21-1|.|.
TGTGCCAGCAGCAAAGGCCACAATGAGCAGTTCTTC
CASSKGHNEQFF
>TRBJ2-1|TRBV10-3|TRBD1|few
TGTGCCATCCGGGACAGTCTAAATGAGCAGTTCTTC
CAIRDSLNEQFF
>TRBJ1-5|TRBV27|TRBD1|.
TGTGCCAGCAGTACAAGACAGGGACTGACAAGCAATCAGCCCCAGCATTTT
CASSTRQGLTSNQPQHF
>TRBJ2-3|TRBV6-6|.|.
TGTGCCAGCTTGAGCGGGCTTGCCACAGGTACGCAGTATTTT
CASLSGLATGTQYF
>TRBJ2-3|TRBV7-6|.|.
TGTGCCAGCAGCCGCGGCCCAGATACGCAGTATTTT
CASSRGPDTQYF
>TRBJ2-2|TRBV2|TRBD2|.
TGTGCCAGCTGCTTGACTAGCCGCACCGGGGAGCTGTTTTTT
CASCLTSRTGELFF
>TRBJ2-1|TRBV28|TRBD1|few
TGTGCCAGCAGTTTACGTCCCCGGGACAGGGTCGGGGATGAGCAGTTCTTC
CASSLRPRDRVGDEQFF
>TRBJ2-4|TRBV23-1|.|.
TGCGCCAGCAGTCAATCCTGGAGAATGAGTCTAGCCAAAAACATTCAGTACTTC
CASSQSWRMSLAKNIQYF
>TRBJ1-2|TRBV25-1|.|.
TGTGCCAGCAGTGCCCAGTTTAAAGGCTACACCTTC
CASSAQFKGYTF
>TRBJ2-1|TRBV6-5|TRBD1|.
TGTGCCAGCAGTTATCCGGGACAGGCCATGATCTTC
CASSYPGQAMIF
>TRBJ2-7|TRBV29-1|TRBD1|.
TGCAGCGTTGTCACGGGACAGTACGAGCAGTACTTC
CSVVTGQYEQYF
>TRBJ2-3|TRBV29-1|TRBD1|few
TGCAGCGGACAGGGGGGGAACTTGGCAGATACGCAGTATTTT
CSGQGGNLADTQYF
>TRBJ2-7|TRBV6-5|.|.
TGTGCCAGCAGCCGTAGCTCCTACGAGCAGTACTTC
CASSRSSYEQYF
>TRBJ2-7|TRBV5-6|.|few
TGTGCCAGCAGCTTGCGTCCCCCCACTCGCGAGCAGTACTTC
CASSLRPPTREQYF
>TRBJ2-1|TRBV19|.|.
TGTGCCAGTAGTATAGGCGGGGTTTGGAGTTACAATGAGCAGTTCTTC
CASSIGGVWSYNEQFF
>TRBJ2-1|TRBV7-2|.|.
TGTGCCAGCAGAAGTTGGGATTACAATGAGCAGTTCTTC
CASRSWDYNEQFF
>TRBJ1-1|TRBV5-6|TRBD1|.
TGTGCCAGCAGCGAAGGAGGGGGCTTCACTGAAGCTTTCTTT
CASSEGGGFTEAFF
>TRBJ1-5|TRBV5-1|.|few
TGCGCCAGCAGCTTGGGTAGCAATCAGCCCCAGCATTTT
CASSLGSNQPQHF
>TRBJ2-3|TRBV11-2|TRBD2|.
TGTGCCAGCAGCTCCCGTGGGCGGGAGGGCCCCACAGATACGCAGTATTTT
CASSSRGREGPTDTQYF
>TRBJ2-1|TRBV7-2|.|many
TGTGCCAGCAGCCCAGATACTGGTGCGCAGTTCTTC
CASSPDTGAQFF
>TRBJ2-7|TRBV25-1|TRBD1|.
TGTGCCAGCAGTGGTGCCAGGACAGGACATCACCCTCACGAGCAGTACTTC
CASSGARTGHHPHEQYF
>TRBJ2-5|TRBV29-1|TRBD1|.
TGCAGCGTGCCCGGGACAGGGGGAGAGACCCAGTACTTC
CSVPGTGGETQYF
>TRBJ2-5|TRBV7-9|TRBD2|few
TGTGCCAGCAGCTCGGGACTAGGGACCCAGTACTTC
CASSSGLGTQYF
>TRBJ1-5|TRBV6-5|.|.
TGTGCCAGCAGTCCGGGGACACGCAATCAGCCCCAGCATTTT
CASSPGTRNQPQHF
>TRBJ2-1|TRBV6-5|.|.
TGTGCCAGCTCTCGAGGAGGCTCCTACAATGAGCAGTTCTTC
CASSRGGSYNEQFF
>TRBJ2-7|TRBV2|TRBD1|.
TGTGCCAGCAGTGGGATCGGGACAGCGGTATCTAGAGCCTACGAGCAGTACTTC
CASSGIGTAVSRAYEQYF
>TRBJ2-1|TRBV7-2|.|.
TGTGCCAGCAGCTTATTGGGATCCTCCTACAATGAGCAGTTCTTC
CASSLLGSSYNEQFF
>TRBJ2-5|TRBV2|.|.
TGTGCCAGCAGTTTGACCCGTGGCGAGGAAGAGACCCAGTACTTC
CASSLTRGEEETQYF
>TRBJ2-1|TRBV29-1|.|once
TGCAGCGTTCCCAGATTCGGGAGCAATGAGCAGTTCTTC
CSVPRFGSNEQFF
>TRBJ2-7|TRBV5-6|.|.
TGTGCCAGCAGCCTCCCCCAAGGACCCTACGAGCAGTACTTC
CASSLPQGPYEQYF
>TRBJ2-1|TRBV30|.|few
TGTGCCTGGAGCTTAGGGGCTTACAATGAGCAGTTCTTC
CAWSLGAYNEQFF